The 15 T cell receptor beta chains below come from one sample, sequenced in a study of Tregs in tolerant kidney transplant recipients. Generated by immunoSEQ multiplex PCR, the TCRdb table keeps only in-frame clones and is missing some. This sample yields hundreds of thousands of clones, of which approximately 83% are seen a single time; less than 0.75% belongs to the top ten. The sequenced sample consisted of CD4+ T cells from blood. The receptors here all came from a human donor in good health.

In its sample, this clone was seen a few times. V gene TRBV6-6 combines with J gene TRBJ1-2; D is unclear. The CDR3 loop spans 14 amino acids. Germline CDR1 MNHNY, CDR2 SVGAGI (reference sequence). Trimming stripped 6 bases from V and 2 bases from J, with 13 bases between. Here the CDR3 reads CASRGQVENYGYTF. In DNA, the CDR3 is TGTGCCAGCAGGGGTCAGGTCGAAAACTATGGCTACACCTTC.

About this clone itself: The same CDR3 arises from other DNA sequences in this sample as well. As DNA, the CDR3 is TGTGCCAGTAGCCCCGGACAGGGGGCGCCTGGGGCCAACGTCCTGACTTTC. This codes for CASSPGQGAPGANVLTF. J is TRBJ2-6 and V is TRBV19, with 11 bases identical to TRBD1. CDR3 length: 17 amino acids. CDR1 is LNHDA and CDR2 is SQIVND in the germline V gene (reference sequence). The V gene end was trimmed by 6 bases and the J gene end by 2 bases; junction bases not matched to a gene: 6. The full variable domain, rest sourced from reference TRBV19 and TRBJ2-6, is DGGITQSPKYLFRKEGQNVTLSCEQNLNHDAMYWYRQDPGQGLRLIYYSQIVNDFQKGDIAEGYSVSREKKESFPLTVTSAQKNPTAFYLCASSPGQGAPGANVLTFGAGSRLTVL.

V is TRBV10-1 and J is TRBJ1-6, with TRBD1 as a possible D gene (5 bases). Looked up from germline, CDR1 is WNHNN and CDR2 is SYGVQD (reference sequence). This CDR3 is 17 amino acids long. V dropped 7 bases and J dropped 3 bases, with 19 bases sitting between them. Here the CDR3 reads CASTDRGTGVYNSPLHF. CDR3 coding DNA: TGCGCCAGCACTGACCGGGGAACGGGGGTCTATAATTCACCCCTCCACTTT.

This clone was picked up one time. The chain employs TRBV9 and TRBJ1-3; D remains unclear. Trimming took 0 bases from V and 4 from J, leaving 5 bases between them. Germline values: CDR1 SGDLS, CDR2 YYNGEE. CDR3 size: 13 residues. DNA for the CDR3: TGTGCCAGCAGCGTAGACGTCGGAAACACCATATATTTT. Protein: CASSVDVGNTIYF. Full variable domain (outside the CDR3, taken from reference TRBV9 and TRBJ1-3): DSGVTQTPKHLITATGQRVTLRCSPRSGDLSVYWYQQSLDQGLQFLIQYYNGEERAKGNILERFSAQQFPDLHSELNLSSLELGDSALYFCASSVDVGNTIYFGEGSWLTVV.

The V call is TRBV18, the J call TRBJ1-1; no definite D call. This CDR3 has 13 residues. The V and J ends lost 5 bases and 0 bases respectively, with 7 bases between them. The V gene's germline CDR1 is KGHSH and CDR2 LQKENI. CDR3 sequence (DNA): TGTGCCAGCTCAGTTGAGGTGAACACTGAAGCTTTCTTT. It yields the protein CASSVEVNTEAFF.

The genes are TRBV6-5 and TRBJ2-7; no clear D. Germline CDR1 reads MNHEY; CDR2 reads SVGAGI. Trimming cost V 0 bases and J 0 bases, with 9 bases left between them. The CDR3 contains 15 residues. The CDR3 protein is CASSYSSAFSYEQYF. As DNA, the CDR3 is TGTGCCAGCAGTTACTCCAGCGCCTTCTCCTACGAGCAGTACTTC.

The V and J genes are TRBV4-2 and TRBJ1-5; D possibly corresponds to TRBD1 (5 bases). The V gene lost 0 bases and the J gene lost 6 bases, with 9 bases spanning the gap. The CDR3 loop spans 14 amino acids. CDR1 and CDR2 (germline): LGHNA, YNFKEQ. The CDR3 DNA follows: TGTGCCAGCAGCCAAGATAAAGGGACTCAGCCCCAGCATTTT. Translation: CASSQDKGTQPQHF.

The chain joins TRBV9 to TRBJ2-3, with D possibly being TRBD1 (6 bases). The CDR3 runs 16 residues. Trimming took 0 bases from V and 5 from J, leaving 16 bases between them. The germline V gene encodes CDR1 SGDLS and CDR2 YYNGEE. CDR3 nucleotides: TGTGCCAGCAGCGTAGGCAGGGGCCCCTTGGGAGATACGCAGTATTTT. Protein sequence: CASSVGRGPLGDTQYF.

This chain uses TRBV28 with TRBJ1-2, with a tentative D call TRBD1 (5 bases). Trimming took off 6 bases at V and 1 base at J, with 9 bases between the two ends. The CDR3 runs to 13 residues. The germline gives CDR1 MDHEN, CDR2 SYDVKM. The CDR3 nucleotides read TGTGCCAGCAGACCAGGGATTAACTATGGCTACACCTTC. Its protein product is CASRPGINYGYTF.

This chain uses TRBV10-2 with TRBJ1-1, with 9 nucleotides matching TRBD1. Germline lookup yields CDR1 WSHSY and CDR2 SAAADI. This CDR3 comprises 12 residues. The V segment lost 2 bases and the J segment 11 bases; nucleotides outside the gene matches: 3. The CDR3 here is CASSERTGVAFF. Here the CDR3 DNA reads TGCGCCAGCAGTGAGCGGACAGGGGTGGCTTTCTTT.

This chain connects TRBV10-3 to TRBJ1-4, with D perhaps TRBD1 (5 bases). The V and J ends lost 9 bases and 0 bases respectively, with 17 bases between them. The CDR3 runs 16 residues. The germline CDR1 and CDR2 sequences are ENHRY and SYGVKD. Here the CDR3 DNA reads TGTGCCATACCGGGACGGATCCCGTCAACTAATGAAAAACTGTTTTTT. Protein: CAIPGRIPSTNEKLFF.

The chain recombines TRBV10-1 with TRBJ2-3; a possible D gene is TRBD2 (5 bases). CDR1 is WNHNN and CDR2 is SYGVQD in the germline V gene (reference sequence). V was cut by 3 bases and J by 0 bases, with 10 bases left in between. The CDR3 is made up of 15 amino acids. CDR3 DNA: TGCGCCAGCAGTGATGGAGGCGAGAGCACAGATACGCAGTATTTT. It encodes CASSDGGESTDTQYF.

The chain has TRBV10-3 and TRBJ2-3; D is perhaps TRBD2 (5 bases). The CDR3 contains 15 residues. Deletions cut 2 bases from V and 2 bases from J, with 11 bases between. Germline V lookup: CDR1 ENHRY, CDR2 SYGVKD. The CDR3 nucleotides read TGTGCCATCAGTGAGGGGCGGGCCTCCACAGATACGCAGTATTTT. Translated, it gives CAISEGRASTDTQYF.

On this clone: At one end, the junction sequence differs from germline, possibly due to a read error. V gene TRBV12-5 combines with J gene TRBJ2-3, with 11 bases identical to TRBD2. The CDR3 length is 13 residues. In germline, CDR1 is LGHNT, CDR2 FRNRAP. The CDR3 region is CASGLDPGLAAAF. The DNA of the CDR3 is TGTGCTAGTGGTTTGGACCCGGGACTAGCGGCTGCTTTC.

This clone was seen just once. The chain carries TRBV5-1 and TRBJ1-1; no clear D gene. Germline CDR1 and CDR2: SGHRS and YFSETQ. The ends were cut back, 0 bases at V and 1 base at J, with 7 bases in the middle. The CDR3 covers 14 residues. The CDR3 sequence: CASSLVPENTEAFF. The CDR3 DNA is TGCGCCAGCAGCTTGGTGCCGGAGAACACTGAAGCTTTCTTT.